The 27 T cell receptor beta chains reported below all come from one sample, sequenced in a study of T-cell memory formation after mild COVID-19. TCRdb ran MiXCR on the 5' RACE reads and lists one entry per CDR3 protein. The sample records around 510,000 distinct CDR3 sequences, approximately 21% being singletons. Sequencing input: PBMCs or a T cell subset sorted from them (not recorded which). These receptors all stem from an adult woman who had mild COVID-19 (a few samples of this study predate the infection). Cell type and time point are not known.

The V gene is TRBV7-3, the J gene TRBJ2-5, with D possibly TRBD1 on 5 matching bases. The CDR3 consists of 15 residues. V lost 2 bases and J lost 4, with 14 bases in between. The germline V gene has CDR1 SGHTA and CDR2 FQGTGA. CDR3 loop: CASSLQGALGETQYF. The CDR3 nucleotides are TGTGCCAGCAGCTTACAAGGGGCTTTGGGAGAGACCCAGTACTTC.

The gene calls are TRBV20-1 and TRBJ2-7; the D gene is possibly TRBD1 (5 bases). The CDR3 length is 16 residues. V gave up 1 base and J gave up 2 bases, with 18 bases separating them. Germline CDR1 DFQATT, CDR2 SNEGSKA (reference sequence). The CDR3 DNA is TGCAGTGCTAGAGGCCTCGCAGGGCCCTCCCCCTACGAGCAGTACTTC. Encoded protein: CSARGLAGPSPYEQYF.

The CDR3 region is CASSPRTGTPIYGYTF. CDR3 nucleotide sequence: TGTGCCAGCAGCCCGAGGACAGGGACCCCTATCTATGGCTACACCTTC. The chain joins TRBV5-6 to TRBJ1-2; TRBD1 aligns across 8 bases. Germline loops: CDR1 SGHDT, CDR2 YYEEEE. J gave up 4 bases and V 4 bases, and 12 bases lay outside the gene matches. There are 16 residues in the CDR3.

This clonotype was seen more than once but under ten times. The chain employs TRBV5-1 and TRBJ2-2, with 7 bases lining up with TRBD1. Germline V gene data show CDR1 as SGHRS and CDR2 as YFSETQ. This CDR3 comprises 13 residues. Unmatched junction bases numbered 1, after V lost 4 bases and J lost 4 bases. CDR3 in amino acids: CASSGDSTGELFF. The CDR3 DNA follows: TGCGCCAGCAGCGGGGACAGCACCGGGGAGCTGTTTTTT.

This clonotype was counted a few times. The chain has TRBV28 and TRBJ2-7; 10 bases line up with TRBD1. V lost 6 bases, J lost 4 bases, and 9 bases stayed unmatched. The CDR3 has 15 amino acids. Germline V gene data show CDR1 as MDHEN and CDR2 as SYDVKM. CDR3 in DNA: TGTGCCAGCAGGTCGGGACAGGGGAGAATTTACGAGCAGTACTTC. Translated: CASRSGQGRIYEQYF.

Only a few counts were recorded for this clonotype. The chain couples TRBV12-3 or TRBV12-4 to TRBJ1-2, with D possibly TRBD1 on 5 matching bases. Trimming left V 7 bases short and J 2 bases short, with 11 bases between. This CDR3 contains 13 residues. CDR3 amino acids: CASTNPGNYGYTF. The CDR3 region has the DNA TGTGCCAGCACCAACCCAGGGAACTATGGCTACACCTTC.

In its sample, this clonotype was seen many times. The J gene is TRBJ2-3, the V gene TRBV7-9; weak D call: TRBD2 (6 bases). This CDR3 comprises 16 residues. The germline V and J ends were trimmed by 1 base and 6 bases, with 17 bases remaining between them. Germline V gene data show CDR1 as SEHNR and CDR2 as FQNEAQ (reference sequence). The CDR3 DNA sequence: TGTGCCAGCAGCTTAGTCGGTAGCGGCTTAGGGGATACGCAGTATTTT. Protein product: CASSLVGSGLGDTQYF.

This chain links TRBV3-1 with TRBJ2-5, with 7 bases that match TRBD1. Per the germline V gene, CDR1 is LGHDT and CDR2 is YNNKEL (reference sequence). The ends lost 6 bases at V and 2 bases at J; junction bases unmatched: 3. This CDR3 has 13 amino acids. CDR3 nucleotide sequence: TGTGCCAGCAGATGGGACAGTCAAGAGACCCAGTACTTC. Amino acids: CASRWDSQETQYF.

This clonotype has at least ten counts. The chain couples TRBV7-2 to TRBJ2-3, with D hard to call. The CDR3 loop spans 13 amino acids. The V end was cut by 2 bases, the J end by 3 bases, with 6 bases between. Germline values: CDR1 SGHTA, CDR2 FQGNSA. In DNA, the CDR3 is TGTGCCAGCAGCTTATGGCTGACAGATACGCAGTATTTT. It yields the protein CASSLWLTDTQYF.

The chain is built from TRBV5-5 and TRBJ1-1, with D tentatively TRBD1 (5 bases). The V and J ends lost 4 bases and 1 base respectively, with 11 bases between them. In germline, CDR1 is SGHKS, CDR2 YYEKEE (reference sequence). This CDR3 comprises 14 residues. The CDR3 protein is CASSEGPRNTEAFF. In DNA form, the CDR3 reads TGTGCCAGCAGCGAGGGACCGAGGAACACTGAAGCTTTCTTT.

The chain carries TRBV11-2 and TRBJ1-5; tentatively, D is TRBD1 (6 bases). The CDR3 totals 14 residues. The germline V gene has CDR1 SGHAT and CDR2 FQNNGV. V dropped 4 bases and J dropped 3 bases, with 10 bases sitting between them. The chain's CDR3 is CASSSRGDNQPQHF. The CDR3 region has the DNA TGTGCCAGCAGCTCCAGGGGTGACAATCAGCCCCAGCATTTT.

The table lists this clonotype with a few counts. V usage is TRBV7-2 and J usage is TRBJ2-3, with 10 bases identical to TRBD1. Trimming removed 4 bases from V and 3 bases from J; junction bases left unmatched: 4. Looked up from germline, CDR1 is SGHTA and CDR2 is FQGNSA. The CDR3 runs to 15 residues. The chain's CDR3 is CASSSRTGGTDTQYF. The CDR3, as DNA: TGTGCCAGCAGCTCCCGGACAGGGGGGACAGATACGCAGTATTTT.

The rearrangement joins TRBV3-1 to TRBJ2-3; 10 bases map to TRBD1. CDR3 length: 17 residues. CDR1 and CDR2 from the germline V gene are LGHDT and YNNKEL (reference sequence). Unmatched junction bases numbered 11, after V lost 2 bases and J lost 6 bases. This chain's CDR3 is CASSQRAGTGAFDTQYF. Here the CDR3 DNA reads TGTGCCAGCAGCCAAAGGGCCGGGACAGGGGCGTTTGATACGCAGTATTTT.

This clonotype was found a few times. V and J are TRBV3-1 and TRBJ1-2; 9 bases fit TRBD1. Germline-derived CDR1 and CDR2 are LGHDT and YNNKEL (reference sequence). The V and J ends lost 4 bases and 4 bases, in that order; junction bases with no gene match: 13. The CDR3 has 17 residues. CDR3: CASSPTNGGQGSYGYTF. The CDR3 coding sequence is TGTGCCAGCAGCCCGACCAACGGGGGACAGGGAAGCTATGGCTACACCTTC.

This clonotype was detected many times. The V gene is TRBV4-1, the J gene TRBJ1-2; D is perhaps TRBD1 (5 bases). V shed 0 bases and J shed 7 bases, with 27 bases lying between them. CDR1 is MGHRA, CDR2 YSYEKL, per germline. The CDR3 runs to 19 residues. Written as DNA, the CDR3 is TGCGCCAGCAGCCAAGAGGACACCACTACGCCAGGCTCGAGGGGTGGCTACACCTTC. It encodes CASSQEDTTTPGSRGGYTF.

This clonotype was found a few times. This sequence joins TRBV5-1 and TRBJ2-5; D is undetermined. The CDR3 runs to 14 residues. Germline V CDR1 and CDR2: SGHRS, YFSETQ. V lost 0 bases and J 2 bases, leaving 8 bases between the germline ends. The CDR3 region has the DNA TGCGCCAGCAGCTTGGGCGTGGATCAAGAGACCCAGTACTTC. Encoded protein: CASSLGVDQETQYF.

The sample holds a few counts of this clonotype. V usage is TRBV7-6 and J usage is TRBJ2-6; D remains ambiguous. V was trimmed by 1 base and J by 4 bases, leaving 5 bases between them. The CDR3 spans 14 residues. Germline CDR1 is SGHVS and CDR2 is FNYEAQ. DNA for the CDR3: TGTGCCAGCAGCTTAGGGGTCGGGGCCAACGTCCTGACTTTC. Translation gives CASSLGVGANVLTF.

The sample holds many counts of this clonotype. J is TRBJ2-3 and V is TRBV20-1; 7 bases agree with TRBD2. Germline trimming cut 4 bases from V and 8 bases from J; bases unmatched to any gene: 6. This CDR3 is built from 12 residues. The germline V gene has CDR1 DFQATT and CDR2 SNEGSKA (reference sequence). This chain's CDR3 is CSATLTSTTQYF. CDR3 bases: TGCAGTGCTACTCTGACTAGCACTACGCAGTATTTT.

This chain uses TRBV2 with TRBJ2-5, with TRBD1 identical over 8 bases. Trimming at V came to 6 bases and at J to 4 bases, leaving 7 bases not matched to a gene. The CDR3 has 14 residues. Germline V gives CDR1 SNHLY, CDR2 FYNNEI. CDR3 residues: CASRGDRRRETQYF. The CDR3 DNA reads TGTGCCAGCAGAGGGGACAGGAGAAGAGAGACCCAGTACTTC.

The chain employs TRBV7-8 and TRBJ2-1; the D gene is possibly TRBD2 (6 bases). This CDR3 contains 15 residues. With 3 bases removed from V and 5 bases from J, the gap between germline ends came to 14 bases. The germline CDR1 and CDR2 sequences are SGHVS and FQNEAQ. The CDR3 DNA reads as TGTGCCAGCAGCTTGGAGGGTGGAGGGAACAATGAGCAGTTCTTC. It specifies CASSLEGGGNNEQFF.

The chain carries TRBV4-1 and TRBJ1-5; D is ambiguous. This CDR3 is 13 amino acids long. Trimming pared 3 bases from V and 7 bases from J, leaving 10 bases between. In germline, CDR1 is MGHRA, CDR2 YSYEKL. In DNA form, the CDR3 reads TGCGCCAGCAGCCACCCGGCCCTCCAGCCCCAGCATTTT. It encodes CASSHPALQPQHF.

This clonotype was seen a few times. The chain couples TRBV11-2 to TRBJ1-4; 7 nucleotides align to TRBD1. The CDR3 has 13 residues. The ends lost 5 bases at V and 8 bases at J; junction bases unmatched: 5. Germline V gene lookup returns CDR1 SGHAT and CDR2 FQNNGV. DNA of the CDR3: TGTGCCAGCAGCGGAGGGACAGAAGAAAAACTGTTTTTT. Translated: CASSGGTEEKLFF. Full variable domain (outside the CDR3, taken from reference TRBV11-2 and TRBJ1-4): EAGVAQSPRYKIIEKRQSVAFWCNPISGHATLYWYQQILGQGPKLLIQFQNNGVVDDSQLPKDRFSAERLKGVDSTLKIQPAKLEDSAVYLCASSGGTEEKLFFGSGTQLSVL.

This clonotype was recorded a few times. The gene calls are TRBV5-1 and TRBJ1-1; D uncertain. The CDR3 is 16 residues long. V lost 0 bases and J lost 4, with 16 bases in between. CDR1 and CDR2 (germline): SGHRS, YFSETQ. The CDR3 region is CASSLGGNGRTTEAFF. Written as DNA, the CDR3 is TGCGCCAGCAGCTTGGGTGGGAACGGGCGGACCACTGAAGCTTTCTTT.

The CDR3 sequence: CASSLSGGETEAFF. The CDR3 DNA follows: TGCGCCAGCAGCTTATCCGGGGGCGAGACTGAAGCTTTCTTT. This chain uses TRBV5-1 with TRBJ1-1, with D possibly TRBD1 on 6 matching bases. Trimming took off 2 bases at V and 5 bases at J, with 13 bases between the two ends. Germline V gene sequence: CDR1 SGHRS, CDR2 YFSETQ. The CDR3 spans 14 residues. The full variable domain, rest sourced from reference TRBV5-1 and TRBJ1-1, is KAGVTQTPRYLIKTRGQQVTLSCSPISGHRSVSWYQQTPGQGLQFLFEYFSETQRNKGNFPGRFSGRQFSNSRSEMNVSTLELGDSALYLCASSLSGGETEAFFGQGTRLTVV.

In this sample, this clonotype turned up a few times. The J gene is TRBJ2-1, the V gene TRBV14; 12 positions agree with TRBD1. Losses at the gene ends were 2 bases for V and 6 bases for J; bases not matched to a gene: 11. Germline CDR1 is SGHDN and CDR2 is FVKESK. The CDR3 length is 18 residues. CDR3: CASSQRSLGQGARNEQFF. Here the CDR3 DNA reads TGTGCCAGCAGCCAACGCAGTTTGGGACAGGGGGCCCGCAATGAGCAGTTCTTC.

The sample holds a few counts of this clonotype. The chain links TRBV7-9 to TRBJ1-1; 7 nucleotides agree with TRBD1. The CDR3 extends over 15 amino acids. Germline CDR1 reads SEHNR; CDR2 reads FQNEAQ (reference sequence). Trimming removed 5 bases from V and 1 base from J; junction bases left unmatched: 7. The CDR3 here is CASSAPGTANTEAFF. CDR3 bases: TGTGCCAGCAGCGCCCCCGGGACAGCGAACACTGAAGCTTTCTTT.

This clonotype was counted a few times. The chain couples TRBV5-5 to TRBJ2-7; TRBD1 aligns across 7 bases. Germline V gene lookup returns CDR1 SGHKS and CDR2 YYEKEE (reference sequence). Trimming removed 0 bases from V and 4 bases from J; junction bases left unmatched: 7. The CDR3 contains 15 residues. CDR3 coding DNA: TGTGCCAGCAGCTTGGGACAGGGCCGGTGGTACGAGCAGTACTTC. The encoded protein is CASSLGQGRWYEQYF.